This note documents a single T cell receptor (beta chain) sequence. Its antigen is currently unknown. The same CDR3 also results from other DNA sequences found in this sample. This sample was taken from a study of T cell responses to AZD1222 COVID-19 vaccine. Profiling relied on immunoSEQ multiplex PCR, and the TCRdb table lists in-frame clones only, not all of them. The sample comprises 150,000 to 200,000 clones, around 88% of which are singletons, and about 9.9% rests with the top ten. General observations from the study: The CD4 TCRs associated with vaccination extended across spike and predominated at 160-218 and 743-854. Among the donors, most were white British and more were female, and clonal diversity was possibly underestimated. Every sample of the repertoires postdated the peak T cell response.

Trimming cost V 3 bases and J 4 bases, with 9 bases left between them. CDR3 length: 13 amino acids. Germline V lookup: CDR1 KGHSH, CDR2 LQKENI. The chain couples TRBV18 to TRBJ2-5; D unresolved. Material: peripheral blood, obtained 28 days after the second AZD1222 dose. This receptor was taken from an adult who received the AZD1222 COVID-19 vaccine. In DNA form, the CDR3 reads TGTGCCAGCTCACCCCTGGGTAGAGAGACCCAGTACTTC. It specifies CASSPLGRETQYF.